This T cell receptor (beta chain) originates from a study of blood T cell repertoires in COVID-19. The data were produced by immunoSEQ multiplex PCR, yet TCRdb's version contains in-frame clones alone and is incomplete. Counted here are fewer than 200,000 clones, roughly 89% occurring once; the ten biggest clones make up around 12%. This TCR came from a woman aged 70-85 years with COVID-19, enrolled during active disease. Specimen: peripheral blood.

DNA of the CDR3: TGTGCCAGCAGCCAAGAACTAGCGGTAAACGGGGATACGCAGTATTTT. Its protein is CASSQELAVNGDTQYF. V and J are TRBV4-2 and TRBJ2-3; the match to TRBD2 covers 8 bases. The junction had 8 bases not matched to a gene; V was cut back by 0 bases and J by 6 bases. This CDR3 region has 16 residues. Germline V gives CDR1 LGHNA, CDR2 YNFKEQ.